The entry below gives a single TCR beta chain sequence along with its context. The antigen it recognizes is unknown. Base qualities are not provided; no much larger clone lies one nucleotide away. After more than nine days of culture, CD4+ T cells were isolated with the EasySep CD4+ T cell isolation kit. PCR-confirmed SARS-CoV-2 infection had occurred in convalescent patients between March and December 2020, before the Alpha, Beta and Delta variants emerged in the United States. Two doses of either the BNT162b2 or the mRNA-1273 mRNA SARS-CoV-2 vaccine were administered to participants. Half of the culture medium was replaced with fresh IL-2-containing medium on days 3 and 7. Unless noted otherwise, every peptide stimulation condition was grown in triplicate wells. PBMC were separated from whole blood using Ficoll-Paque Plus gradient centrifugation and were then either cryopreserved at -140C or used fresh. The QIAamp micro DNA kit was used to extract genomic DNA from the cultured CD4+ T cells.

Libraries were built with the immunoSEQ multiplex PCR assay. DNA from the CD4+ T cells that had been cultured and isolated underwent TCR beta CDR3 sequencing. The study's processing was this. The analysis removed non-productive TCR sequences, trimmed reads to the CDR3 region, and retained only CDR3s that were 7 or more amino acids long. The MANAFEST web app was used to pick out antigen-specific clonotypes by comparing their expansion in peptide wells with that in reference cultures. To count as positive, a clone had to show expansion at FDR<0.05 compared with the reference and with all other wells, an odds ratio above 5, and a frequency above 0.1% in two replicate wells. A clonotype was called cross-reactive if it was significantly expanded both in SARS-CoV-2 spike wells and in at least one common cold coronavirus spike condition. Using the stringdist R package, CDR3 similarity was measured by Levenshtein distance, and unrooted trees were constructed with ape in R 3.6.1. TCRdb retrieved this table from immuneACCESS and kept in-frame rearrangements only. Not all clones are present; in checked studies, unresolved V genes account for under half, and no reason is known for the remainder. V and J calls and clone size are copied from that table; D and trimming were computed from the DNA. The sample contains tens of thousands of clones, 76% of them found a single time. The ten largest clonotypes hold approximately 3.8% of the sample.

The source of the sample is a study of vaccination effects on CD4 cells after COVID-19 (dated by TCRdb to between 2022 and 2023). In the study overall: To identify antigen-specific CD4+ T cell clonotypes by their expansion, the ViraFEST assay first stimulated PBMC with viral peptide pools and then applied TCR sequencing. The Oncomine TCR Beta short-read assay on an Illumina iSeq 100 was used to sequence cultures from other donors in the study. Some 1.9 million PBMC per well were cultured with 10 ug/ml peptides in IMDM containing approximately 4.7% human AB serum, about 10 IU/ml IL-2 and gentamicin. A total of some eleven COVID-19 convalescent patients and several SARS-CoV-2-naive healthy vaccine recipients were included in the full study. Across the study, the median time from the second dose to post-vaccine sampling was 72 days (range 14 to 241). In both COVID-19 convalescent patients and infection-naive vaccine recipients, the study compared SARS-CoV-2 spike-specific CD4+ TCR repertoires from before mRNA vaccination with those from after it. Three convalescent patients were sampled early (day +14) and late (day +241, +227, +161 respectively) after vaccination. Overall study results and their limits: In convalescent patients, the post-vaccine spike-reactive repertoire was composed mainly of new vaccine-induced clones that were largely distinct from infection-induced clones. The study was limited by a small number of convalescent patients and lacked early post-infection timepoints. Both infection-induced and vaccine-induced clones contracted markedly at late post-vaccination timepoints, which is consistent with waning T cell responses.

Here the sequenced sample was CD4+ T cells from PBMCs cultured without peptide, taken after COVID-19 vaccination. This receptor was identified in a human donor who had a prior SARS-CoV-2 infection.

CDR3 loop: CASNLAGGDNEQFF. The DNA reads as follows: TGTGCCAGCAACCTAGCGGGGGGTGACAATGAGCAGTTCTTC. In this chain, TRBV25-1 is recombined with TRBJ2-1; 11 central nucleotides agree with TRBD2. V is trimmed back by 7 bases and J by 5 bases, and the junction contains 4 bases that no gene match accounts for. Taken from the germline V gene, the CDR1 and CDR2 loops are MGHDK and SYGVNS. Counted from cysteine to phenylalanine, this CDR3 has 14 amino acids. Of all the DNA, just the CDR3 is kept, 42 bases in frame from base 1.